These 3 T cell receptor beta chains share one sample of origin, sequenced in a study of blood T cell repertoires in COVID-19. Profiling relied on immunoSEQ multiplex PCR, and the TCRdb table lists in-frame clones only, not all of them. The sample gives over 55,000 clones, 88% of which show up once; over 4% is in the top ten. The sample comprised peripheral blood. The receptors stem from a human donor in a cohort sampled during active COVID-19.

This chain links TRBV2 with TRBJ1-5; no reliable D call. The CDR3 is made up of 13 amino acids. The ends were cut back, 4 bases at V and 3 bases at J, with 7 bases in the middle. Looked up from germline, CDR1 is SNHLY and CDR2 is FYNNEI. CDR3 in amino acids: CASSADNNQPQHF. In DNA, the CDR3 is TGTGCCAGCAGTGCCGACAACAATCAGCCCCAGCATTTT.

The chain links TRBV28 to TRBJ1-2; TRBD1 matches 9 bases. This CDR3 contains 15 residues. V trimming: 3 bases; J trimming: 3 bases; junction bases outside the gene matches: 5. The V gene's germline CDR1 is MDHEN and CDR2 SYDVKM. In nucleotides, the CDR3 is TGTGCCAGCAGTTTCACAGGGGGCGGACACTATGGCTACACCTTC. Translation gives CASSFTGGGHYGYTF.

Here the CDR3 DNA reads TGTGCCAGCAGTTTAACAGGGGGGGCGGCCCAGTACTTC. It is translated as CASSLTGGAAQYF. The chain recombines TRBV27 with TRBJ2-5; a possible D gene is TRBD1 (8 bases). This CDR3 contains 13 residues. V gave up 2 bases and J gave up 9 bases, with 13 bases separating them. Looked up from germline, CDR1 is MNHEY and CDR2 is SMNVEV (reference sequence).